A selection of T cell receptor beta chains follows, all from one sample in a study of OX40 agonist ivuxolimab in advanced cancers. Profiled with immunoSEQ multiplex PCR; TCRdb holds only in-frame clones, not every one. The sample lists about 29,000 clones, roughly 80% seen once, with approximately 30% in the top ten. This specimen was CD4+ or CD8+ T cells sorted from blood, taken in a trial of the OX40 agonist ivuxolimab. The receptors come from an adult with an advanced solid tumor such as melanoma, head and neck, liver or kidney cancer. CDR3s include the opening cysteine and the closing phenylalanine or tryptophan. The order of the fields is clone size, J gene, V gene, D gene, CDR3 DNA, CDR3 protein. D genes are given only for firm matches. Rows give clone size only sometimes, using once, few, many, or a class for an expanded clone.

.	TRBJ2-7	TRBV9	.	TGTGCCAGCAGCCTCAACTCCTACGAGCAGTACTTC	CASSLNSYEQYF
.	TRBJ1-1	TRBV28	.	TGTGCCAGCATAAAAGCGGATGAGGTCACTGAAGCTTTCTTT	CASIKADEVTEAFF
.	TRBJ2-2	TRBV2	.	TGTGCCAGCAGTTTGGGGTTTCGGGAGCTGTTTTTT	CASSLGFRELFF
.	TRBJ2-7	TRBV27	.	TGTGCCAGCAGTTTATATGGTGCCTACGAGCAGTACTTC	CASSLYGAYEQYF
.	TRBJ1-5	TRBV21-1	.	TGTGCCAGCAGCAAACGGGACAAGACAAATCAGCCCCAGCATTTT	CASSKRDKTNQPQHF
.	TRBJ2-2	TRBV29-1	.	TGCAGCGTCCAGGGGGGTACCGGGGAGCTGTTTTTT	CSVQGGTGELFF
.	TRBJ2-7	TRBV30	.	TGTGCCTGGAGTCTTGATGGACAATCCTACGAGCAGTACTTC	CAWSLDGQSYEQYF
once	TRBJ2-5	TRBV28	.	TGTGCCAGCACCCCGACAGGAGAGTACCAAGAGACCCAGTACTTC	CASTPTGEYQETQYF
few	TRBJ2-7	TRBV2	TRBD1	TGTGCCAGCAGTGCGGACAGGGGGACAAGCTCCTACGAGCAGTACTTC	CASSADRGTSSYEQYF
few	TRBJ2-1	TRBV9	TRBD1	TGTGCCAGCAGCACGGGACAGGGACCCCTTGATGAGCAGTTCTTC	CASSTGQGPLDEQFF